The entry below gives a single TCR beta chain sequence along with its context. At one end the junction does not follow the germline gene, possibly because of a read error. This CDR3 comprises 15 residues. The germline CDR1 and CDR2 sequences are SGHVS and FNYEAQ. The sample originates from a study of blood T cell repertoires in COVID-19. As for the study in general: The analysed material was cDNA or gDNA that came from T cells, B-cell-depleted T cells, or PBMCs.

Using immunoSEQ multiplex PCR, the repertoire was profiled, and TCRdb retains in-frame clones only, with some absent. This table holds roughly 250,000 clones, around 82% found once. The receptor's source is a man aged 35 to 55 with active or convalescent COVID-19. This chain joins TRBV7-6 and TRBJ2-2; perhaps TRBD2 as D (5 bases). Sequenced sample: peripheral blood. This CDR3 reads CASSIALLNTGELFF. In DNA, the CDR3 is TGTGCCAGCAGCATAGCGCTGCTAAACACCGGGGAGCTGTTTTTT.